Following are 28 T cell receptor beta chains from one sample sequenced in a study of shared clonotypes between healthy human individuals. Method: immunoSEQ multiplex PCR; TCRdb's copy keeps in-frame clones and lacks some. The table shows 900,000 to 1,200,000 clones, with 75% to 85% occurring only once. The sample was memory CD4+ T cells from PBMCs. The sample's subset: CD45RA-negative fraction. The receptors were sampled from a man aged 18 to 30 in good health. Some clones in this sample may be carry-over from other donors' samples.

The V call is TRBV4-3, the J call TRBJ1-1; 8 bases are shared with TRBD1. The germline V gene has CDR1 LGHNA and CDR2 YSLEER. CDR3 size: 15 residues. V lost 0 bases to trimming and J lost 5 bases; unmatched junction nucleotides: 5. CDR3 nucleotides: TGCGCCAGCAGCCAAGAGTACAGGGGGAATACTGAAGCTTTCTTT. Its protein product is CASSQEYRGNTEAFF.

The V gene is TRBV20-1, the J gene TRBJ1-2, with D perhaps matching TRBD1 (5 bases). V dropped 7 bases and J dropped 5 bases, with 11 bases sitting between them. The CDR3 contains 11 residues. Germline values: CDR1 DFQATT, CDR2 SNEGSKA (reference sequence). Here the CDR3 reads CSVDSVYGYTF. The CDR3 nucleotides are TGCAGTGTCGACAGTGTGTATGGCTACACCTTC.

This clone has more than one count but fewer than ten. The chain uses TRBV7-9 and TRBJ2-7; D remains ambiguous. The length of the CDR3 is 14 residues. Per germline, CDR1 SEHNR and CDR2 FQNEAQ (reference sequence). V shed 1 base and J shed 3 bases, with 10 bases lying between them. The chain's CDR3 is CASSLGGHYYEQYF. The CDR3 coding sequence is TGTGCCAGCAGCTTAGGTGGTCACTACTACGAGCAGTACTTC.

The chain is built from TRBV25-1 and TRBJ2-7, with a possible D match to TRBD2 (7 bases). The CDR3 has 14 residues. Trimming removed 7 bases at V and 6 bases at J, with 19 bases between. Germline CDR1 MGHDK, CDR2 SYGVNS. CDR3 nucleotides: TGTGCCAGCACCAATACAGGGAGGGGGGTCGAGCAGTACTTC. This encodes CASTNTGRGVEQYF.

V is TRBV6-1 and J is TRBJ1-1; 8 bases align to TRBD1. The CDR3 covers 14 residues. Per germline, CDR1 MNHNS and CDR2 SASEGT. Losses at the gene ends were 5 bases for V and 6 bases for J; bases not matched to a gene: 8. The DNA of the CDR3 is TGTGCCAGCAGTACCGAGACAGGGGCCCCTGAAGCTTTCTTT. Amino acid sequence: CASSTETGAPEAFF.

At least ten counts were recorded for this clone. The genes are TRBV7-9 and TRBJ2-1, with TRBD1 identical over 8 bases. Germline CDR1 SEHNR, CDR2 FQNEAQ (reference sequence). The CDR3 spans 15 residues. The V gene end was trimmed by 1 base and the J gene end by 1 base; junction bases not matched to a gene: 0. The CDR3 region has the DNA TGTGCCAGCAGCTTAGACAGGGGGTCCTACAATGAGCAGTTCTTC. Translation gives CASSLDRGSYNEQFF.

This chain uses TRBV9 with TRBJ2-7; D is perhaps TRBD2 (6 bases). CDR1 and CDR2 from the germline V gene are SGDLS and YYNGEE. Trimming left V 3 bases short and J 5 bases short, with 18 bases between. The CDR3 covers 15 residues. The DNA of the CDR3 is TGTGCCAGCAGCGCTCATCTAAGCGGGCAGGACGAGCAGTACTTC. It translates to CASSAHLSGQDEQYF.

J is TRBJ2-7 and V is TRBV15, with TRBD1 identical over 8 bases. The CDR3 totals 15 residues. Germline CDR1 reads LNHNV; CDR2 reads YYDKDF (reference sequence). The V and J ends lost 0 bases and 5 bases, in that order; junction bases with no gene match: 6. For the CDR3, the DNA is TGTGCCACCAGCAGAGATGGACAGGGTAGCGACGAGCAGTACTTC. Translated: CATSRDGQGSDEQYF.

As to this clone: This may be a read error: a much more frequent sequence differs by one nucleotide. The rearrangement uses TRBV7-9 and TRBJ1-1; no definite D call. The V gene's germline CDR1 is SEHNR and CDR2 FQNEAQ (reference sequence). Trimming pared 2 bases from V and 5 bases from J, leaving 6 bases between. The CDR3 consists of 12 residues. The CDR3 coding sequence is TGTGCCAGCAGCTTAACGGGTACTGAAGCTTTCTTT. This gives the protein CASSLTGTEAFF.

The sample holds one count of this clone. The CDR3 is CASSLEGGKQYF. CDR3 DNA: TGCGCCAGCAGCTTGGAGGGGGGCAAGCAGTACTTC. This rearrangement joins TRBV5-1 to TRBJ2-7; tentatively, D is TRBD1 or TRBD2 (6 bases each). Per germline, CDR1 SGHRS and CDR2 YFSETQ. This CDR3 is built from 12 residues. Between the trimmed V and J ends, which lost 0 bases and 8 bases, there was a span of 9 bases.

The chain recombines TRBV7-2 with TRBJ2-7; the D gene is possibly TRBD1 (5 bases). CDR3 size: 15 residues. V lost 1 base and J lost 2, with 12 bases in between. Germline CDR1 is SGHTA and CDR2 is FQGNSA. The CDR3 spells CASSLGRSGPYEQYF. For the CDR3, the DNA is TGTGCCAGCAGCTTAGGGCGGTCAGGGCCCTACGAGCAGTACTTC.

V gene TRBV27 combines with J gene TRBJ2-7, with TRBD1 matching 8 bases. Germline V lookup: CDR1 MNHEY, CDR2 SMNVEV (reference sequence). The trim removed 6 bases at V and 0 bases at J, leaving 7 bases unmatched. The CDR3 consists of 15 residues. CDR3 DNA: TGTGCCAGCAGGAGGCTGACAGGGGCCTCCTACGAGCAGTACTTC. The encoded protein is CASRRLTGASYEQYF.

The chain recombines TRBV10-3 with TRBJ1-1; D uncertain. Germline V gene lookup returns CDR1 ENHRY and CDR2 SYGVKD. The CDR3 extends over 13 amino acids. V was trimmed by 5 bases and J by 3 bases, leaving 10 bases between them. The CDR3 region has the DNA TGTGCCATCAGTCTTAGGTCGGACACTGAAGCTTTCTTT. This sequence encodes CAISLRSDTEAFF.

The rearrangement links TRBV19 to TRBJ1-5, with D hard to call. The CDR3 runs 16 residues. Germline CDR1 reads LNHDA; CDR2 reads SQIVND (reference sequence). Trimming cost V 3 bases and J 2 bases, with 14 bases left between them. CDR3 sequence reads: CASSMVMGSGNQPQHF. CDR3 in DNA: TGTGCCAGTAGTATGGTTATGGGGTCCGGCAATCAGCCCCAGCATTTT.

This sequence joins TRBV4-2 and TRBJ2-7, with D tentatively TRBD1 or TRBD2 (5 bases each). Germline lookup yields CDR1 LGHNA and CDR2 YNFKEQ. The CDR3 spans 15 residues. V was shortened by 8 bases and J by 3 bases, with 20 bases between the two germline ends. The CDR3 is CASRLDSGDLYEQYF. DNA of the CDR3: TGTGCCAGCCGGCTGGACTCTGGGGACCTCTACGAGCAGTACTTC.

This rearrangement joins TRBV10-3 to TRBJ1-2; 7 bases are shared with TRBD1. The CDR3 extends over 14 amino acids. CDR1 is ENHRY and CDR2 is SYGVKD in the germline V gene. With V trimmed by 4 bases and J by 0 bases, 2 bases remained unmatched. The CDR3 sequence is CAISGTGANYGYTF. The CDR3 DNA reads as TGTGCCATCAGTGGAACAGGGGCTAACTATGGCTACACCTTC.

The V and J genes are TRBV9 and TRBJ2-1, with 7 bases aligning to TRBD2. The CDR3 is 16 amino acids. Germline V gene data show CDR1 as SGDLS and CDR2 as YYNGEE. V was clipped by 3 bases and J by 3 bases; unmatched bases: 9. CDR3: CASSAHPASGYNEQFF. CDR3 bases: TGTGCCAGCAGCGCCCACCCGGCTAGCGGCTACAATGAGCAGTTCTTC.

The chain combines TRBV20-1 with TRBJ2-5; D not resolved. The V end lost 0 bases, the J end lost 3 bases, and 2 bases lay between the germline ends. Germline CDR1 and CDR2: DFQATT and SNEGSKA (reference sequence). The CDR3 totals 11 residues. The CDR3 here is CSARDKETQYF. In DNA form, the CDR3 reads TGCAGTGCTAGAGATAAAGAGACCCAGTACTTC.

About this clone: This is likely an artifact of a read error, given a far larger clone one base away. This chain joins TRBV2 and TRBJ1-2; D not certain. The CDR3 loop spans 11 amino acids. Germline V gene lookup returns CDR1 SNHLY and CDR2 FYNNEI. In DNA form, the CDR3 reads TGTACCAGCAGTGCTGGTGAAGGCTACACCTTC. It codes for CTSSAGEGYTF.

The chain employs TRBV7-8 and TRBJ2-7; 8 bases map to TRBD2. Trimming at V came to 0 bases and at J to 5 bases, leaving 12 bases not matched to a gene. This CDR3 contains 17 residues. Germline V gives CDR1 SGHVS, CDR2 FQNEAQ. The CDR3 nucleotides read TGTGCCAGCAGCTTAGCGCGTCTAAGCGGGAGTGTGAACGAGCAGTACTTC. Translation gives CASSLARLSGSVNEQYF. Using reference TRBV7-8 and TRBJ2-7 for the parts outside the CDR3, the full variable domain is GAGVSQSPRYKVAKRGQDVALRCDPISGHVSLFWYQQALGQGPEFLTYFQNEAQLDKSGLPSDRFFAERPEGSVSTLKIQRTQQEDSAVYLCASSLARLSGSVNEQYFGPGTRLTVT.

The chain recombines TRBV6-6 with TRBJ2-7, with TRBD2 as a possible D gene (5 bases). The CDR3 consists of 13 residues. With 10 bases removed from V and 4 bases from J, the gap between germline ends came to 17 bases. From germline, CDR1 is MNHNY and CDR2 SVGAGI (reference sequence). As DNA, the CDR3 is TGTGCCACACGAGGACCCACGGGGTACGAGCAGTACTTC. It codes for CATRGPTGYEQYF.

The chain uses TRBV7-2 and TRBJ2-2; perhaps TRBD2 as D (5 bases). Between the trimmed V and J ends, which lost 2 bases and 5 bases, there was a span of 9 bases. This CDR3 spans 14 amino acids. Germline V gives CDR1 SGHTA, CDR2 FQGNSA. The CDR3 nucleotides read TGTGCCAGCAGCTTACTAGCCGCTACCGGGGAGCTGTTTTTT. This sequence encodes CASSLLAATGELFF.

This clone was seen more than once but under ten times. Different DNA sequences within this sample yield the same CDR3. This sequence joins TRBV29-1 and TRBJ1-1; the D gene is possibly TRBD1 (6 bases). Germline V lookup: CDR1 SQVTM, CDR2 ANQGSEA. This CDR3 has 12 residues. Trimming left V 6 bases short and J 0 bases short, with 8 bases between. CDR3 DNA: TGCAGCGTGGACAGCTTGAACACTGAAGCTTTCTTT. Translation: CSVDSLNTEAFF.

This chain links TRBV10-3 with TRBJ1-2, with D hard to call. Trimming shortened V by 3 bases and J by 8 bases, and 13 bases separated the two germline ends. The germline CDR1 and CDR2 sequences are ENHRY and SYGVKD. This CDR3 is built from 13 residues. This CDR3 is CAISESGEEGYTF. The CDR3 bases are TGTGCCATCAGTGAATCGGGAGAGGAGGGCTACACCTTC.

This CDR3 reads CASRGTVTDTQYF. For the CDR3, the DNA is TGTGCCAGTCGAGGGACGGTCACAGATACGCAGTATTTT. V gene TRBV6-1 combines with J gene TRBJ2-3; D is tentatively TRBD1 or TRBD2 (5 bases each). V shed 9 bases and J shed 2 bases, with 12 bases lying between them. The CDR3 length is 13 residues. Germline CDR1 reads MNHNS; CDR2 reads SASEGT.

This chain connects TRBV15 to TRBJ2-2; the D gene is possibly TRBD1 (6 bases). V was cut by 0 bases and J by 8 bases, with 13 bases left in between. The CDR3 spans 15 residues. Germline V gene data show CDR1 as LNHNV and CDR2 as YYDKDF (reference sequence). CDR3 nucleotides: TGTGCCACCAGCAGAGATGTTGGGACAAGGGGGGAGCTGTTTTTT. Protein sequence: CATSRDVGTRGELFF.

V gene TRBV10-3 combines with J gene TRBJ2-2; no definite D call. Trimming took off 2 bases at V and 1 base at J, with 5 bases between the two ends. The CDR3 extends over 14 amino acids. CDR1 is ENHRY and CDR2 is SYGVKD in the germline V gene. The CDR3 DNA is TGTGCCATCAGTGAGGGCAGGAACACCGGGGAGCTGTTTTTT. It translates to CAISEGRNTGELFF.

To note about this clone: The same CDR3 also results from other DNA sequences found in this sample. The chain recombines TRBV14 with TRBJ1-5; no reliable D call. The CDR3 runs to 13 residues. Trimming stripped 0 bases from V and 5 bases from J, with 5 bases between. The germline gives CDR1 SGHDN, CDR2 FVKESK. The CDR3 region is CASSQDLDQPQHF. The CDR3 nucleotides read TGTGCCAGCAGCCAAGATCTGGATCAGCCCCAGCATTTT.